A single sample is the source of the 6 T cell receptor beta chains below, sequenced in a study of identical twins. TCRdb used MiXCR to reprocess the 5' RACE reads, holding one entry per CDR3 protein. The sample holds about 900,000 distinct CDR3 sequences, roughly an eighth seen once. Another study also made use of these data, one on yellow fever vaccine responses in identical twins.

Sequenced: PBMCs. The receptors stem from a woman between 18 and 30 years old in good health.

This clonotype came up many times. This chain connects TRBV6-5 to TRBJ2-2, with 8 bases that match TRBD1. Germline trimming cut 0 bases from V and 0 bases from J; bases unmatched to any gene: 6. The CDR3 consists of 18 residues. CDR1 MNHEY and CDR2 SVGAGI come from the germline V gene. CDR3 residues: CASSYSAQGASNTGELFF. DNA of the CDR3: TGTGCCAGCAGTTACTCGGCGCAGGGGGCTTCGAACACCGGGGAGCTGTTTTTT.

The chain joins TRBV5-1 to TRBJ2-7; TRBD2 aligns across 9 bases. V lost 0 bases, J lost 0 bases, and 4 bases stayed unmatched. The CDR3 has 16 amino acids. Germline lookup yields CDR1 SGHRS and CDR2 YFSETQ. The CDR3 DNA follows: TGCGCCAGCAGCTTGGTGGCTAGCGGGACCTCCTACGAGCAGTACTTC. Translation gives CASSLVASGTSYEQYF.

The CDR3 here is CAISESAVQSTEAFF. The CDR3 coding sequence is TGTGCCATCAGTGAGTCGGCGGTTCAGAGCACTGAAGCTTTCTTT. This rearrangement joins TRBV10-3 to TRBJ1-1; D call uncertain. CDR1 and CDR2 (germline): ENHRY, SYGVKD. The CDR3 has 15 amino acids. Trimming removed 0 bases from V and 4 bases from J, with 12 bases in between.

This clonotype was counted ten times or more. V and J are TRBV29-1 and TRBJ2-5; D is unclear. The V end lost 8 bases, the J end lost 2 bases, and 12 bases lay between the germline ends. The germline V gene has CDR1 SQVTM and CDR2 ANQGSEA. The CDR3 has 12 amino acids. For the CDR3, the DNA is TGCAGCACCAGCCCGACGCAAGAGACCCAGTACTTC. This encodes CSTSPTQETQYF.

The DNA for the CDR3 is TGTGCCAGCAGTGACAATGGGGACAGCAATCAGCCCCAGCATTTT. Translated: CASSDNGDSNQPQHF. V is TRBV6-4 and J is TRBJ1-5; D is perhaps TRBD1 (5 bases). Per the germline V gene, CDR1 is MRHNA and CDR2 is SNTAGT. CDR3 size: 15 residues. Deletions cut 2 bases from V and 1 base from J, with 9 bases between.

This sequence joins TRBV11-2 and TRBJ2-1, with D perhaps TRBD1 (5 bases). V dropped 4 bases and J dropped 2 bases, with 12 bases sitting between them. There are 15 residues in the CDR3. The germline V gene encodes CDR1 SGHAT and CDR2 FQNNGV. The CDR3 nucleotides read TGTGCCAGCAGCTCAGTTAAGGGGCCCTACAATGAGCAGTTCTTC. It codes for CASSSVKGPYNEQFF. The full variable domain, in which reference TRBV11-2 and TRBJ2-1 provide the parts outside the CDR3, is EAGVAQSPRYKIIEKRQSVAFWCNPISGHATLYWYQQILGQGPKLLIQFQNNGVVDDSQLPKDRFSAERLKGVDSTLKIQPAKLEDSAVYLCASSSVKGPYNEQFFGPGTRLTVL.